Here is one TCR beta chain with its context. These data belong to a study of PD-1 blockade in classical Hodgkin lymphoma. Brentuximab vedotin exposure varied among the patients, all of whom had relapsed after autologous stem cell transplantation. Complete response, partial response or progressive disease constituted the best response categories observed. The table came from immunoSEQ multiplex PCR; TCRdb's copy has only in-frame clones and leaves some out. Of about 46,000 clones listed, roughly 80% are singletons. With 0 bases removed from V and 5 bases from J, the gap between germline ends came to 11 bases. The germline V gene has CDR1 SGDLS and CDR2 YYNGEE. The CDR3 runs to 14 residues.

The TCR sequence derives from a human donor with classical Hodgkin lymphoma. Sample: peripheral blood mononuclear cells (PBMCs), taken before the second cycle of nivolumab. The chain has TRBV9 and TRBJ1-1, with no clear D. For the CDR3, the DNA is TGTGCCAGCAGCGTAGCTGGAAGAGGAACTGAAGCTTTCTTT. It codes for CASSVAGRGTEAFF.